This TCR beta chain stems from a study of spatial heterogeneity in lung cancer. Noted time point: sample taken at primary tumor resection. Whole RNA from tumor, nontumor lung or frozen PBMC was sequenced unsorted. TCRdb re-analysed the 5' RACE reads in MiXCR, keeping a single row per CDR3 protein. The sample contains some 9,300 distinct CDR3 sequences, roughly 54% of which appear only once. With regard to this clonotype: Its specificity is unknown.

V gave up 0 bases and J gave up 1 base, with 7 bases separating them. CDR1 DFQATT and CDR2 SNEGSKA come from the germline V gene (reference sequence). This CDR3 has 14 residues. General study points: Counts that tracked tumor mutation counts were those of expanded intratumoral alpha and beta TCRs.

The sample here was lung tumor tissue, taken at surgery. The receptor was derived from a female donor with early-stage non-small cell lung cancer. This chain joins TRBV20-1 and TRBJ2-1; perhaps TRBD2 as D (6 bases). CDR3 amino acids: CSARDAGSYNEQFF. In nucleotides, the CDR3 is TGCAGTGCTAGAGATGCGGGGTCCTACAATGAGCAGTTCTTC.